This T cell receptor beta chain emerged from a study of blood T cell repertoires in COVID-19. Background on the study: Spain, Italy and the United States supplied samples that represented acute and convalescent COVID-19.

CDR1 is SNHLY and CDR2 is FYNNEI in the germline V gene. CDR3 length: 14 amino acids. Unmatched junction bases numbered 4, after V lost 4 bases and J lost 5 bases. Clones were read by immunoSEQ multiplex PCR, and TCRdb kept only the in-frame ones, dropping some. The sample lists 150,000 to 200,000 clones, 84% occurring once. The sequenced sample was PBMCs or T cells enriched from blood (not recorded which). The sequence was obtained from a man aged 45-65 years who had recovered from COVID-19. The chain has TRBV2 and TRBJ2-3; 9 nucleotides align to TRBD2. Here the CDR3 reads CASSGVAGVDTQYF. The CDR3 DNA sequence: TGTGCCAGCAGTGGAGTAGCGGGGGTAGATACGCAGTATTTT.